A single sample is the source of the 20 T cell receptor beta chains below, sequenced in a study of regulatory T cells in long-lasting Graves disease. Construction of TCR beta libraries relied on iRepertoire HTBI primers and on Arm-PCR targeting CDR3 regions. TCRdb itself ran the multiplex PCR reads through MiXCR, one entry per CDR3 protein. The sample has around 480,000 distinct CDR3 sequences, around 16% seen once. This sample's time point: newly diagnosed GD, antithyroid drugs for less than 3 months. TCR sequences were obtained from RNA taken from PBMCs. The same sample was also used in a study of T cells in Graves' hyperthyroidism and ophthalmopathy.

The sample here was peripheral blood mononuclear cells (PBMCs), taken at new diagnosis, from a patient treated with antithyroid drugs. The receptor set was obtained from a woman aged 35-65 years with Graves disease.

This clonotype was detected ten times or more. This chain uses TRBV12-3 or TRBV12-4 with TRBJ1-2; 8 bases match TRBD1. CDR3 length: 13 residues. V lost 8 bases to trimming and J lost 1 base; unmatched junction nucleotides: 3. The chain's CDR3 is CASGTGDNYGYTF. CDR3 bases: TGTGCCAGCGGGACAGGAGATAACTATGGCTACACCTTC.

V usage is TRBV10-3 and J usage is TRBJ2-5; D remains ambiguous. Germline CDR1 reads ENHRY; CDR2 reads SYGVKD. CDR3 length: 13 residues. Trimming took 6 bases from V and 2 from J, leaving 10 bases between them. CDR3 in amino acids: CAISPTLQETQYF. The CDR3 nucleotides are TGTGCCATCAGCCCCACCCTTCAAGAGACCCAGTACTTC.

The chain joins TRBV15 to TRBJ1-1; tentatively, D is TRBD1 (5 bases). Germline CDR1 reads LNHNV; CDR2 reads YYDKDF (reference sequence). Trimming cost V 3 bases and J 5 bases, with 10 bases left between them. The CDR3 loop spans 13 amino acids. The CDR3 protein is CATSSPQGTEAFF. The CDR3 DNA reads TGTGCCACCAGCAGCCCGCAGGGAACTGAAGCTTTCTTT.

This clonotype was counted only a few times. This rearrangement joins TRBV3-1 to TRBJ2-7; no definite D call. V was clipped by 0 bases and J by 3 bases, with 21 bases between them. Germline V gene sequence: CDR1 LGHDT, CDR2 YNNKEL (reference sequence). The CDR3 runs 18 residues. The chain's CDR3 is CASSQEGGTHSRSYEQYF. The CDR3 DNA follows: TGTGCCAGCAGCCAAGAAGGTGGTACTCACTCAAGAAGCTACGAGCAGTACTTC.

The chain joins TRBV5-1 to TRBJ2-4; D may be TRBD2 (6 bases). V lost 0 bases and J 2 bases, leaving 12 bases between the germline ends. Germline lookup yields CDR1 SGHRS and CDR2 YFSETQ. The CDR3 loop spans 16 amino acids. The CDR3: CASSLGGDETKNIQYF. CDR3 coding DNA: TGCGCCAGCAGCTTGGGGGGGGATGAAACCAAAAACATTCAGTACTTC.

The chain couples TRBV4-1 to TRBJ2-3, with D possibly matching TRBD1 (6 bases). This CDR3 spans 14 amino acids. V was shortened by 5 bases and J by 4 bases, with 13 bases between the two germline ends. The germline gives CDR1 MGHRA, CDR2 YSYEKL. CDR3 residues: CASSVQGGPDTQYF. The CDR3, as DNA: TGCGCCAGCAGCGTACAGGGTGGACCAGATACGCAGTATTTT.

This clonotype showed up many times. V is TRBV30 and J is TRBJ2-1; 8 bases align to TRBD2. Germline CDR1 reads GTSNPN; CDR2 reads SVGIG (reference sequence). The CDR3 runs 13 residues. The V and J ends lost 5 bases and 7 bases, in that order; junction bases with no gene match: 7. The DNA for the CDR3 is TGTGCCTGGGGTGCGGGGGGATTTAATGAGCAGTTCTTC. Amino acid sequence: CAWGAGGFNEQFF.

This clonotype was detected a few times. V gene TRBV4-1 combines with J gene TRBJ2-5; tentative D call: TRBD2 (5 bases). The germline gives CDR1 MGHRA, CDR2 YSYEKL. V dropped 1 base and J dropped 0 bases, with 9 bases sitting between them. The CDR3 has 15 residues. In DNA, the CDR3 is TGCGCCAGCAGCCAAGTTATACTAGACCAAGAGACCCAGTACTTC. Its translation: CASSQVILDQETQYF.

CDR3 DNA sequence: TGTGCCAGCAGCTTAGCTCTAGCGGGCAACACCGAGCAGTACTTC. Translated, it gives CASSLALAGNTEQYF. This chain links TRBV11-2 with TRBJ2-7; 8 bases match TRBD2. V shed 1 base, J shed 6 bases, and the junction held 8 bases outside the gene matches. This CDR3 is 15 amino acids long. Germline V gives CDR1 SGHAT, CDR2 FQNNGV.

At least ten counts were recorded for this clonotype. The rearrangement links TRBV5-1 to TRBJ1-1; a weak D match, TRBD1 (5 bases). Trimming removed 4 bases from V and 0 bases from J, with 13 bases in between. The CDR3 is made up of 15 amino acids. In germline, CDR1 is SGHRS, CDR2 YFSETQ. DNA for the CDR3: TGCGCCAGCAGCGAACCACAGACAGTGAACACTGAAGCTTTCTTT. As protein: CASSEPQTVNTEAFF.

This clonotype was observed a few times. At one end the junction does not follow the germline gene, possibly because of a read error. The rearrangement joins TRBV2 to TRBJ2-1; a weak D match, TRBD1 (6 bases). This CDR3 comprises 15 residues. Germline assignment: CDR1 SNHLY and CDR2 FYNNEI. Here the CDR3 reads CASTEGGFSYNEQFF. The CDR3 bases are TGTGCCAGCACTGAAGGGGGTTTCTCCTACAATGAGCAGTTCTTC. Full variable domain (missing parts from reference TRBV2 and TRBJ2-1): EPEVTQTPSHQVTQMGQEVILRCVPISNHLYFYWYRQILGQKVEFLVSFYNNEISEKSEIFDDQFSVERPDGSNFTLKIRSTKLEDSAMYFCASTEGGFSYNEQFFGPGTRLTVL.

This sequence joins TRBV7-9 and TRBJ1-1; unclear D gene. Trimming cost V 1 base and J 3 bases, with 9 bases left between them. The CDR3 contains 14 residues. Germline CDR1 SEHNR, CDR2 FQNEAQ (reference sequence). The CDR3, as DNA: TGTGCCAGCAGCTTAGGAGGCGTATACACTGAAGCTTTCTTT. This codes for CASSLGGVYTEAFF.

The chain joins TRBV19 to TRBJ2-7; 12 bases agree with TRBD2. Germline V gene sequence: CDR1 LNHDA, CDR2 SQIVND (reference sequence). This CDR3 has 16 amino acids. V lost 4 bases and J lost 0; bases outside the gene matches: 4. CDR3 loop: CASSTTSGGISYEQYF. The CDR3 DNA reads TGTGCCAGTAGTACCACTAGCGGGGGGATCTCCTACGAGCAGTACTTC. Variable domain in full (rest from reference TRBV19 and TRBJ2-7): DGGITQSPKYLFRKEGQNVTLSCEQNLNHDAMYWYRQDPGQGLRLIYYSQIVNDFQKGDIAEGYSVSREKKESFPLTVTSAQKNPTAFYLCASSTTSGGISYEQYFGPGTRLTVT.

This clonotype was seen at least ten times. The CDR3 bases are TGTGCCAGCAGTTCCTCAAGACCGAGCCCGAACACTGAAGCTTTCTTT. It yields the protein CASSSSRPSPNTEAFF. The V and J genes are TRBV28 and TRBJ1-1; D not resolved. The CDR3 sequence is 16 residues long. Trimming took off 4 bases at V and 1 base at J, with 16 bases between the two ends. In germline, CDR1 is MDHEN, CDR2 SYDVKM.

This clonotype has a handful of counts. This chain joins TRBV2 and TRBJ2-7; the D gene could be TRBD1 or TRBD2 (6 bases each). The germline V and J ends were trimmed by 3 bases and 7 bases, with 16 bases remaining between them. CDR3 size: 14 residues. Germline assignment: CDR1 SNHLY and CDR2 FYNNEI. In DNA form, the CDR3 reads TGTGCCAGCAGTGATGGGGGGCGAGTTGGGGAGCAGTACTTC. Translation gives CASSDGGRVGEQYF.

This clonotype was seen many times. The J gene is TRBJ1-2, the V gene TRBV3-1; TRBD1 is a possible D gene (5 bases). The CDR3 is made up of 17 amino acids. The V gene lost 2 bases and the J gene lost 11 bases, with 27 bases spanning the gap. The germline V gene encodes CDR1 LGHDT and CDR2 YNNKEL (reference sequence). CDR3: CASSQLDRQGPFESYTF. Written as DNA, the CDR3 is TGTGCCAGCAGCCAATTGGACCGGCAGGGACCTTTTGAATCTTACACCTTC. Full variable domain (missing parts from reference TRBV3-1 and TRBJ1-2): DTAVSQTPKYLVTQMGNDKSIKCEQNLGHDTMYWYKQDSKKFLKIMFSYNNKELIINETVPNRFSPKSPDKAHLNLHINSLELGDSAVYFCASSQLDRQGPFESYTFGSGTRLTVV.

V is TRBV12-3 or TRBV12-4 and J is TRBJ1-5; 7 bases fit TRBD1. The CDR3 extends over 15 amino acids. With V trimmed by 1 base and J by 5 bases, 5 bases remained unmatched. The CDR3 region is CASSLGGGSYQPQHF. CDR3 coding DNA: TGTGCCAGCAGTTTAGGAGGGGGCTCCTATCAGCCCCAGCATTTT.

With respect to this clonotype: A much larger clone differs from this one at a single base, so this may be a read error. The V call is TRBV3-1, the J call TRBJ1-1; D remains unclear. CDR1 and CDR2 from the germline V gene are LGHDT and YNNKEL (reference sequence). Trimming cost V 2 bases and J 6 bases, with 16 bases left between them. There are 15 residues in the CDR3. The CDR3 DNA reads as TGTGCCAGCAGCCAAATTACCCGCATCGGGCCTGAAGCTTTCTTT. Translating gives CASSQITRIGPEAFF.

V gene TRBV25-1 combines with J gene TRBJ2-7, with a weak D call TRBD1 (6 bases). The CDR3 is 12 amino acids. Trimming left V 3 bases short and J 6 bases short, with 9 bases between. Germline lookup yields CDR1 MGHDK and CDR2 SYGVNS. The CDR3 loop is CASSDRGSEQYF. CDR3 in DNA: TGTGCCAGCAGTGACAGGGGCAGCGAGCAGTACTTC.

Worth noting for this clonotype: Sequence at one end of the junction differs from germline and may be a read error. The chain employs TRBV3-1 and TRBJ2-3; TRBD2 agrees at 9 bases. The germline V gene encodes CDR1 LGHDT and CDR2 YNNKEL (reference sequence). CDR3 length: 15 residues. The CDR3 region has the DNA TGTGCCAGCAGCCAGGGCGGGGGGGACACAGATATGCAGTATTTT. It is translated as CASSQGGGDTDMQYF.